A single sample is the source of the 23 T cell receptor beta chains below, sequenced in a study of immune evolution from preneoplasia to lung adenocarcinoma. The repertoire was sequenced with immunoSEQ multiplex PCR; TCRdb's copy has only in-frame clones and lacks some. The sample holds almost 2,500 clones, under 80% seen once. Material: FFPE adjacent normal lung tissue. The receptors shown here come from a person aged 70 to 80 with lung adenocarcinoma.

The J gene is TRBJ2-7, the V gene TRBV11-2, with 11 bases identical to TRBD2. J was trimmed by 2 bases and V by 5 bases; bases with no gene match: 5. From germline, CDR1 is SGHAT and CDR2 FQNNGV. This CDR3 comprises 15 residues. The CDR3 nucleotides are TGTGCCAGCAGCATACTAGCGGGAGCTCCCTACGAGCAGTACTTC. It translates to CASSILAGAPYEQYF.

The gene calls are TRBV19 and TRBJ2-2; 8 bases are a match to TRBD1. CDR3 length: 15 residues. V shed 2 bases and J 4 bases; nucleotides not matched to a gene: 3. CDR1 LNHDA and CDR2 SQIVND come from the germline V gene (reference sequence). In DNA form, the CDR3 reads TGTGCCAGTAGTATACGGGACAGGATCACCGGGGAGCTGTTTTTT. Translated: CASSIRDRITGELFF. The full variable domain, in which reference TRBV19 and TRBJ2-2 provide the parts outside the CDR3, is DGGITQSPKYLFRKEGQNVTLSCEQNLNHDAMYWYRQDPGQGLRLIYYSQIVNDFQKGDIAEGYSVSREKKESFPLTVTSAQKNPTAFYLCASSIRDRITGELFFGEGSRLTVL.

The rearrangement uses TRBV7-2 and TRBJ2-3; D possibly uses TRBD1 or TRBD2 (6 bases each). The germline V gene encodes CDR1 SGHTA and CDR2 FQGNSA. The V end lost 1 base, the J end lost 1 base, and 9 bases lay between the germline ends. This CDR3 contains 15 residues. The CDR3 here is CASSLGGAGTDTQYF. The CDR3 region has the DNA TGTGCCAGCAGCTTAGGGGGGGCAGGCACAGATACGCAGTATTTT.

This clone was counted between two and nine times. The chain is built from TRBV5-1 and TRBJ2-7, with TRBD1 matching 12 bases. V shed 2 bases, J shed 6 bases, and the junction held 3 bases outside the gene matches. Germline CDR1 SGHRS, CDR2 YFSETQ. The CDR3 covers 14 residues. The CDR3 protein is CASSFGTGGIEQYF. The CDR3 DNA reads TGCGCCAGCAGCTTTGGGACAGGGGGCATCGAGCAGTACTTC.

This chain links TRBV27 with TRBJ1-5; D is undetermined. The CDR3 consists of 14 residues. Trimming took 7 bases from V and 7 from J, leaving 17 bases between them. Germline-derived CDR1 and CDR2 are MNHEY and SMNVEV (reference sequence). The CDR3 loop reads CASNRGGSGQPQHF. The CDR3 DNA is TGTGCCAGCAATAGAGGAGGGAGTGGCCAGCCCCAGCATTTT.

The rearrangement joins TRBV15 to TRBJ2-5; the D gene is possibly TRBD2 (6 bases). The CDR3 runs to 14 residues. With 2 bases removed from V and 5 bases from J, the gap between germline ends came to 12 bases. CDR1 and CDR2 from the germline V gene are LNHNV and YYDKDF (reference sequence). The CDR3 DNA follows: TGTGCCACCAGCAGATCAAGACTAGAGGAGACCCAGTACTTC. Translated, it gives CATSRSRLEETQYF.

The chain employs TRBV4-1 and TRBJ2-2; D unclear. Germline V gives CDR1 MGHRA, CDR2 YSYEKL. V was cut by 0 bases and J by 2 bases, with 7 bases left in between. The length of the CDR3 is 15 residues. Here the CDR3 reads CASSQEWTNTGELFF. In DNA form, the CDR3 reads TGCGCCAGCAGCCAAGAATGGACCAACACCGGGGAGCTGTTTTTT.

Judged by abundance, this clone is large (0.1 to 1%). J is TRBJ1-2 and V is TRBV7-9, with D perhaps matching TRBD1 (5 bases). The germline gives CDR1 SEHNR, CDR2 FQNEAQ (reference sequence). CDR3 size: 13 residues. Trimming removed 5 bases from V and 3 bases from J, with 10 bases in between. CDR3 nucleotide sequence: TGTGCCAGCAGCCACTGGGACGACTATGGCTACACCTTC. Translation: CASSHWDDYGYTF.

This chain uses TRBV18 with TRBJ2-7; 7 bases match TRBD1. CDR1 and CDR2 from the germline V gene are KGHSH and LQKENI. V was clipped by 5 bases and J by 0 bases; unmatched bases: 4. CDR3 length: 14 amino acids. CDR3 sequence: CASSGTVNSYEQYF. CDR3 in DNA: TGTGCCAGCTCAGGGACAGTGAACTCCTACGAGCAGTACTTC.

This chain uses TRBV10-3 with TRBJ1-4; no clear D gene. This CDR3 region has 13 residues. From germline, CDR1 is ENHRY and CDR2 SYGVKD. The V and J ends lost 8 bases and 6 bases respectively, with 13 bases between them. The CDR3 loop is CAIRGRSDEKLFF. The CDR3 DNA reads TGTGCCATCCGTGGGAGGTCCGATGAAAAACTGTTTTTT.

The rearrangement links TRBV7-2 to TRBJ2-7, with TRBD2 identical over 7 bases. CDR1 is SGHTA and CDR2 is FQGNSA in the germline V gene. The CDR3 loop spans 15 amino acids. The V segment lost 1 base and the J segment 0 bases; nucleotides outside the gene matches: 3. The CDR3 loop reads CASSLGGGISYEQYF. For the CDR3, the DNA is TGTGCCAGCAGCTTAGGCGGGGGAATCTCCTACGAGCAGTACTTC.

This sequence joins TRBV6-1 and TRBJ2-3, with 10 positions matching TRBD1. The CDR3 consists of 16 residues. J was trimmed by 3 bases and V by 3 bases; bases with no gene match: 6. Germline-derived CDR1 and CDR2 are MNHNS and SASEGT. This CDR3 reads CASSDFLGQGTDTQYF. The CDR3 region has the DNA TGTGCCAGCAGTGATTTTTTGGGACAGGGGACAGATACGCAGTATTTT.

This clone was picked up a small number of times. V and J are TRBV29-1 and TRBJ1-1; unclear D gene. The germline gives CDR1 SQVTM, CDR2 ANQGSEA. Trimming left V 3 bases short and J 7 bases short, with 6 bases between. The CDR3 length is 10 residues. The CDR3 coding sequence is TGCAGCGTTGATGACCTTGAAGCTTTCTTT. Protein: CSVDDLEAFF.

The sample holds one count of this clone. V and J are TRBV20-1 and TRBJ2-5; D is ambiguous. Trimming took off 7 bases at V and 5 bases at J, with 5 bases between the two ends. The CDR3 has 9 amino acids. Germline CDR1 DFQATT, CDR2 SNEGSKA (reference sequence). The DNA of the CDR3 is TGCAGTGGTGGGGAGACCCAGTACTTC. Its translation is CSGGETQYF.

V and J are TRBV10-1 and TRBJ2-7; TRBD2 matches at 7 bases. The CDR3 contains 14 residues. The ends lost 5 bases at V and 3 bases at J; junction bases unmatched: 7. Germline CDR1 reads WNHNN; CDR2 reads SYGVQD (reference sequence). The CDR3 loop reads CASSQSPSGYEQYF. The CDR3 DNA sequence: TGCGCCAGCAGTCAGAGCCCTAGCGGCTACGAGCAGTACTTC.

This clone is classed as large. The V and J genes are TRBV11-3 and TRBJ2-1; no firm D call. CDR3 size: 16 residues. V was clipped by 5 bases and J by 0 bases, with 14 bases between them. CDR1 is SGHNT, CDR2 YENEEA, per germline. The CDR3 reads CASSPRPRSSYNEQFF. CDR3 nucleotide sequence: TGTGCCAGCAGCCCGAGACCTAGGAGCTCCTACAATGAGCAGTTCTTC. The full variable domain, in which reference TRBV11-3 and TRBJ2-1 provide the parts outside the CDR3, is EAGVVQSPRYKIIEKKQPVAFWCNPISGHNTLYWYLQNLGQGPELLIRYENEEAVDDSQLPKDRFSAERLKGVDSTLKIQPAELGDSAVYLCASSPRPRSSYNEQFFGPGTRLTVL.

The J gene is TRBJ1-5, the V gene TRBV30, with 10 bases fitting TRBD1. Per the germline V gene, CDR1 is GTSNPN and CDR2 is SVGIG (reference sequence). V lost 3 bases to trimming and J lost 4 bases; unmatched junction nucleotides: 6. The CDR3 totals 15 residues. CDR3 nucleotide sequence: TGTGCCTGGAGAAGACAGGGGGCTCCTAATCAGCCCCAGCATTTT. Protein sequence: CAWRRQGAPNQPQHF.

This sequence joins TRBV5-6 and TRBJ2-3; D may be TRBD1 or TRBD2 (6 bases each). CDR1 and CDR2 (germline): SGHDT, YYEEEE. This CDR3 has 15 residues. The V gene lost 2 bases and the J gene lost 4 bases, with 14 bases spanning the gap. Written as DNA, the CDR3 is TGTGCCAGCAGCTTAGATTCCGGGGGCCCAGATACGCAGTATTTT. Its translation: CASSLDSGGPDTQYF.

The chain couples TRBV11-2 to TRBJ2-2; 12 bases are shared with TRBD2. CDR3 length equals 16 residues. Trimming took 2 bases from V and 5 from J; bases not matched to a gene: 3. Looked up from germline, CDR1 is SGHAT and CDR2 is FQNNGV. DNA of the CDR3: TGTGCCAGCAGCTTATTAGGACTAGCGGGAACCGGGGAGCTGTTTTTT. This encodes CASSLLGLAGTGELFF.

The chain has TRBV10-2 and TRBJ2-2, with a possible D match to TRBD1 (8 bases). The CDR3 extends over 18 amino acids. Trimming left V 6 bases short and J 1 base short, with 21 bases between. Germline V gene data show CDR1 as WSHSY and CDR2 as SAAADI. The CDR3 DNA reads TGCGCCAGCAGAGGCAGGGGGCTAGCGGCCCTGAACACCGGGGAGCTGTTTTTT. Translation gives CASRGRGLAALNTGELFF.

This clone has a handful of counts. V gene TRBV29-1 combines with J gene TRBJ2-1, with 9 bases identical to TRBD1. Per the germline V gene, CDR1 is SQVTM and CDR2 is ANQGSEA. The CDR3 is 13 amino acids. The V segment lost 7 bases and the J segment 9 bases; nucleotides outside the gene matches: 10. This CDR3 reads CSAGDGTGTEQFF. As DNA, the CDR3 is TGCAGCGCCGGCGACGGGACAGGGACTGAGCAGTTCTTC.

The chain employs TRBV14 and TRBJ1-5, with 7 positions matching TRBD1. This CDR3 is built from 16 residues. Germline V lookup: CDR1 SGHDN, CDR2 FVKESK. Trimming took 6 bases from V and 8 from J; bases not matched to a gene: 16. The CDR3 DNA sequence: TGTGCCAGCAGGGGGGTTGGACAGGCGATCTTGAAGCCCCAGCATTTT. Residues: CASRGVGQAILKPQHF.

V usage is TRBV4-1 and J usage is TRBJ1-1; D may be TRBD1 (5 bases). V lost 4 bases and J lost 4, with 13 bases in between. Germline V gene lookup returns CDR1 MGHRA and CDR2 YSYEKL. The CDR3 has 14 amino acids. The CDR3 spells CASSPPSGGTEAFF. In DNA, the CDR3 is TGCGCCAGCAGCCCTCCGTCGGGGGGCACTGAAGCTTTCTTT.